Listed below are T cell receptor beta chains from one sample, sequenced in a study of blood T cell repertoires in COVID-19. Generated by immunoSEQ multiplex PCR, the TCRdb table keeps only in-frame clones and is missing some. In the table there are roughly 100,000 clones, 89% of which are singletons. Sequenced: peripheral blood. These receptors all come from a woman older than 75 with active COVID-19. Both conserved end residues are part of each CDR3. Fields, in order: clone size, V gene, D gene, J gene, CDR3 protein, CDR3 DNA. A D gene is named only where the DNA matches it firmly. Clone size is not always given. Where it is, it says once, few, many or a class for expanded clones.

abundance: -; v_gene: TRBV4-2; d_gene: TRBD2; j_gene: TRBJ2-5; CDR3aa: CASSQDFRGGGRVETQYF; CDR3nt: TGTGCCAGCAGCCAAGATTTTCGGGGGGGAGGGCGAGTTGAGACCCAGTACTTC
abundance: -; v_gene: TRBV7-9; d_gene: TRBD2; j_gene: TRBJ2-1; CDR3aa: CASSLIFQRETNEQFF; CDR3nt: TGTGCCAGCAGCTTAATCTTCCAGCGGGAGACCAATGAGCAGTTCTTC
abundance: few; v_gene: TRBV28; d_gene: -; j_gene: TRBJ2-7; CDR3aa: CASKPAIGRGGYEQYF; CDR3nt: TGTGCCAGCAAGCCGGCCATAGGTAGGGGCGGCTACGAGCAGTACTTC
abundance: -; v_gene: TRBV24-1; d_gene: -; j_gene: TRBJ2-1; CDR3aa: CATSESPGQGLSAGGNSEQFF; CDR3nt: TGTGCCACCAGTGAGTCACCGGGACAGGGCTTATCAGCGGGAGGGAATAGTGAGCAGTTCTTC
abundance: -; v_gene: TRBV7-9; d_gene: -; j_gene: TRBJ2-5; CDR3aa: CASSPRGAGVGGETQYF; CDR3nt: TGTGCCAGCAGCCCCAGGGGGGCAGGGGTCGGGGGAGAGACCCAGTACTTC
abundance: -; v_gene: TRBV27; d_gene: -; j_gene: TRBJ2-7; CDR3aa: CASSRRQGSYEQYF; CDR3nt: TGTGCCAGCAGCAGACGTCAGGGCTCCTACGAGCAGTACTTC
abundance: -; v_gene: TRBV5-1; d_gene: TRBD2; j_gene: TRBJ2-1; CDR3aa: CASSLDAGGRDEQFF; CDR3nt: TGCGCCAGCAGCTTGGACGCGGGAGGCCGGGATGAGCAGTTCTTC
abundance: few; v_gene: TRBV3-1/TRBV3-2; d_gene: TRBD1; j_gene: TRBJ1-1; CDR3aa: CASSFRTGETEAFF; CDR3nt: TGTGCCAGCAGCTTTCGGACAGGAGAGACTGAAGCTTTCTTT
abundance: once; v_gene: TRBV5-6; d_gene: -; j_gene: TRBJ2-2; CDR3aa: CASNLGRPQNTGELFF; CDR3nt: TGTGCCAGCAATTTGGGCCGACCTCAGAACACCGGGGAGCTGTTTTTT
abundance: -; v_gene: TRBV11-3; d_gene: -; j_gene: TRBJ2-2; CDR3aa: CASSLGQYDGELFF; CDR3nt: TGTGCCAGCAGCTTAGGACAGTATGACGGGGAGCTGTTTTTT
abundance: once; v_gene: TRBV28; d_gene: -; j_gene: TRBJ1-2; CDR3aa: CASSFSSGRVMGGYTF; CDR3nt: TGTGCCAGCAGTTTCTCATCAGGGAGGGTCATGGGAGGCTACACCTTC
abundance: once; v_gene: TRBV7-9; d_gene: -; j_gene: TRBJ2-1; CDR3aa: CASSPRIAGGQGNEQFF; CDR3nt: TGTGCCAGCAGCCCCCGGATAGCGGGAGGACAGGGGAATGAGCAGTTCTTC
abundance: -; v_gene: TRBV6-2/TRBV6-3; d_gene: TRBD1; j_gene: TRBJ1-2; CDR3aa: CASSYAGQVRNGYTF; CDR3nt: TGTGCCAGCAGTTACGCGGGACAGGTCAGAAATGGCTACACCTTC
abundance: -; v_gene: TRBV4-1; d_gene: TRBD2; j_gene: TRBJ2-5; CDR3aa: CASSRTSGGRETQYF; CDR3nt: TGCGCCAGCAGCCGTACTAGCGGGGGGCGGGAGACCCAGTACTTC
abundance: -; v_gene: TRBV7-3; d_gene: -; j_gene: TRBJ2-7; CDR3aa: CASSPTGGTGNIGQYF; CDR3nt: TGTGCCAGCAGCCCGACGGGAGGGACAGGGAACATCGGCCAGTACTTC
abundance: -; v_gene: TRBV14; d_gene: TRBD1; j_gene: TRBJ1-1; CDR3aa: CASSQDIGQGAMNTEAFF; CDR3nt: TGTGCCAGCAGCCAAGACATTGGACAGGGGGCTATGAACACTGAAGCTTTCTTT
abundance: -; v_gene: TRBV5-6; d_gene: -; j_gene: TRBJ1-5; CDR3aa: CASSPGTNSNQPQHF; CDR3nt: TGTGCCAGCAGCCCTGGGACTAATAGCAATCAGCCCCAGCATTTT
abundance: -; v_gene: TRBV5-4; d_gene: TRBD2; j_gene: TRBJ2-4; CDR3aa: CASSVGLAGAKNIQYF; CDR3nt: TGTGCCAGCAGCGTGGGACTAGCGGGAGCCAAAAACATTCAGTACTTC
abundance: -; v_gene: TRBV6-5; d_gene: -; j_gene: TRBJ2-7; CDR3aa: CASTGTGTYEQYF; CDR3nt: TGTGCCAGCACCGGCACAGGTACCTACGAGCAGTACTTC
abundance: -; v_gene: TRBV24-1; d_gene: TRBD1; j_gene: TRBJ1-5; CDR3aa: CATSDWDRGCQPQHF; CDR3nt: TGTGCCACCAGTGACTGGGACAGGGGTTGTCAGCCCCAGCATTTT
abundance: -; v_gene: TRBV28; d_gene: -; j_gene: TRBJ1-6; CDR3aa: CASSLPRSGQSPLHF; CDR3nt: TGTGCCAGCAGCCTCCCCAGAAGTGGTCAGTCACCCCTCCACTTT
abundance: -; v_gene: TRBV30; d_gene: -; j_gene: TRBJ1-6; CDR3aa: CACPGLSRDSPLHF; CDR3nt: TGTGCCTGTCCCGGGCTGTCCAGGGATTCACCCCTCCACTTT
abundance: -; v_gene: TRBV5-1; d_gene: -; j_gene: TRBJ2-1; CDR3aa: CASRGSSDFNEQFF; CDR3nt: TGCGCCAGCAGGGGGTCTAGCGATTTTAATGAGCAGTTCTTC
abundance: few; v_gene: TRBV9; d_gene: -; j_gene: TRBJ2-1; CDR3aa: CASSPGGMGNEQFF; CDR3nt: TGTGCCAGCAGCCCTGGAGGAATGGGGAATGAGCAGTTCTTC
abundance: -; v_gene: TRBV5-4; d_gene: -; j_gene: TRBJ1-2; CDR3aa: CASSDLTGLYGYTF; CDR3nt: TGTGCCAGCAGCGATTTGACGGGTCTCTATGGCTACACCTTC
abundance: -; v_gene: TRBV15; d_gene: -; j_gene: TRBJ2-5; CDR3aa: CATSSDTGRQETQYF; CDR3nt: TGTGCCACCAGCAGCGATACAGGGCGTCAAGAGACCCAGTACTTC
abundance: -; v_gene: TRBV27; d_gene: TRBD1; j_gene: TRBJ1-5; CDR3aa: CASRPGTGNQPQHF; CDR3nt: TGTGCCAGCAGACCCGGGACAGGCAATCAGCCCCAGCATTTT
abundance: -; v_gene: TRBV27; d_gene: TRBD2; j_gene: TRBJ2-1; CDR3aa: CASSPWGGAGNEQFF; CDR3nt: TGTGCCAGCAGTCCTTGGGGAGGAGCGGGGAATGAGCAGTTCTTC
abundance: once; v_gene: TRBV5-6; d_gene: TRBD1; j_gene: TRBJ1-2; CDR3aa: CASSYGTEGNYGYTF; CDR3nt: TGTGCCAGCAGCTATGGGACAGAGGGTAACTATGGCTACACCTTC
abundance: -; v_gene: TRBV6-5; d_gene: TRBD1; j_gene: TRBJ2-1; CDR3aa: CASREGTGPFYEQFF; CDR3nt: TGTGCCAGCAGAGAGGGGACAGGCCCCTTCTATGAGCAGTTCTTC
abundance: -; v_gene: TRBV7-9; d_gene: TRBD2; j_gene: TRBJ2-3; CDR3aa: CASSFSRAGATDTQYF; CDR3nt: TGTGCCAGCAGCTTTTCGAGAGCGGGAGCTACAGATACGCAGTATTTT
abundance: -; v_gene: TRBV2; d_gene: TRBD2; j_gene: TRBJ2-1; CDR3aa: CASSEKLAGAYEQFF; CDR3nt: TGTGCCAGCAGTGAGAAACTAGCGGGAGCTTATGAGCAGTTCTTC
abundance: -; v_gene: TRBV7-6; d_gene: TRBD2; j_gene: TRBJ2-5; CDR3aa: CASSQSRRASGREETQYF; CDR3nt: TGTGCCAGCAGCCAGAGTCGACGCGCTAGCGGGAGGGAAGAGACCCAGTACTTC
abundance: once; v_gene: TRBV28; d_gene: -; j_gene: TRBJ2-7; CDR3aa: CASSTSVLAGGVYEQYF; CDR3nt: -
abundance: -; v_gene: TRBV19; d_gene: TRBD1; j_gene: TRBJ1-1; CDR3aa: CASSSSGGTEAFF; CDR3nt: TGTGCCAGTAGTTCGTCAGGGGGCACTGAAGCTTTCTTT
abundance: -; v_gene: TRBV3-1/TRBV3-2; d_gene: TRBD1; j_gene: TRBJ2-7; CDR3aa: CASSPWTGVAYEQYF; CDR3nt: TGTGCCAGCAGCCCATGGACAGGGGTTGCCTACGAGCAGTACTTC
abundance: once; v_gene: TRBV5-6; d_gene: -; j_gene: TRBJ2-7; CDR3aa: CARTIGGAGEQYF; CDR3nt: TGTGCCCGCACCATTGGGGGGGCGGGGGAGCAGTACTTC
abundance: -; v_gene: TRBV5-1; d_gene: -; j_gene: TRBJ2-7; CDR3aa: CASSLEGAPYEQYF; CDR3nt: TGCGCCAGCAGCTTGGAAGGGGCGCCCTACGAGCAGTACTTC
abundance: -; v_gene: TRBV5-1; d_gene: -; j_gene: TRBJ2-5; CDR3aa: CASNLGQETQYF; CDR3nt: TGCGCCAGCAACCTAGGTCAAGAGACCCAGTACTTC
abundance: -; v_gene: TRBV7-8; d_gene: -; j_gene: TRBJ2-1; CDR3aa: CASSSESSGKQFF; CDR3nt: TGTGCCAGCAGCTCGGAAAGTAGCGGTAAGCAGTTCTTC
abundance: few; v_gene: TRBV7-9; d_gene: -; j_gene: TRBJ1-6; CDR3aa: CASSFPGGNSPLHF; CDR3nt: TGTGCCAGCAGCTTCCCCGGGGGGAATTCACCCCTCCACTTT
abundance: -; v_gene: TRBV27; d_gene: -; j_gene: TRBJ2-5; CDR3aa: CASSPPGAGRTQYF; CDR3nt: TGTGCCAGCAGTCCACCGGGTGCCGGGAGGACCCAGTACTTC
abundance: -; v_gene: TRBV11-2; d_gene: -; j_gene: TRBJ2-3; CDR3aa: CASSFGLSTDTQYF; CDR3nt: TGTGCCAGCAGCTTCGGACTTAGCACAGATACGCAGTATTTT
abundance: -; v_gene: TRBV9; d_gene: -; j_gene: TRBJ1-6; CDR3aa: CASSVEGGSYNSPLHF; CDR3nt: TGTGCCAGCAGCGTAGAAGGGGGCTCCTATAATTCACCCCTCCACTTT